This passage covers 31 T cell receptor beta chains from one sample sequenced in a study of CD8 T cells in Susac syndrome (dated by TCRdb to the late 2010s). The library was generated by the immunoSEQ multiplex PCR assay. RNA was extracted with the RNeasy kit and about 0.5 to 1 ug was reverse transcribed using random hexamers. The raw public reads went through TCRdb reprocessing: fastp at Q25, MiXCR clone calling, in-frame beta chains kept. Rows are combined by CDR3 protein, so each entry shows the most common genes and DNA. The sample table lists about 300,000 distinct CDR3 sequences, just over 90% of them with a count of one. The ten largest clones take up roughly 0.059% of the sample. The sequencing input was CD4+ T cells from PBMCs. All receptors derive from a human donor with multiple sclerosis.

This chain connects TRBV7-2 to TRBJ2-1; TRBD1 aligns across 9 bases. The CDR3 totals 15 residues. Looked up from germline, CDR1 is SGHTA and CDR2 is FQGNSA. V trimming: 3 bases; J trimming: 5 bases; junction bases outside the gene matches: 5. This chain's CDR3 is CASSLDRGFDNEQFF. CDR3 in DNA: TGTGCCAGCAGCTTGGACAGGGGTTTCGACAATGAGCAGTTCTTC. Combining the CDR3 with reference TRBV7-2 and TRBJ2-1 gives the whole variable domain GAGVSQSPSNKVTEKGKDVELRCDPISGHTALYWYRQSLGQGLEFLIYFQGNSAPDKSGLPSDRFSAERTGGSVSTLTIQRTQQEDSAVYLCASSLDRGFDNEQFFGPGTRLTVL.

The genes are TRBV2 and TRBJ1-1; D not resolved. Germline V gene data show CDR1 as SNHLY and CDR2 as FYNNEI. V dropped 6 bases and J dropped 3 bases, with 14 bases sitting between them. This CDR3 is 14 amino acids long. The CDR3 reads CASSGVRGDTEAFF. The CDR3 coding sequence is TGTGCCAGCAGCGGAGTACGGGGAGACACTGAAGCTTTCTTT.

This clonotype turned up a few times. The chain recombines TRBV12-3 or TRBV12-4 with TRBJ2-3, with D possibly TRBD1 on 5 matching bases. There are 14 residues in the CDR3. Trimming removed 9 bases at V and 2 bases at J, with 15 bases between. CDR3 in amino acids: CASSLDRFTDTQYF. The CDR3, as DNA: TGTGCCAGTTCCCTTGACAGATTCACAGATACGCAGTATTTT.

V is TRBV9 and J is TRBJ1-2, with TRBD1 as a possible D gene (6 bases). Germline V lookup: CDR1 SGDLS, CDR2 YYNGEE. The CDR3 has 16 amino acids. V lost 4 bases, J lost 6 bases, and 22 bases lay in between. The CDR3 sequence: CASSLGGGGFLHGYTF. The CDR3 DNA sequence: TGTGCCAGCAGCCTGGGGGGAGGGGGGTTTTTGCATGGCTACACCTTC.

This chain uses TRBV7-3 with TRBJ2-2; 11 positions match TRBD2. The length of the CDR3 is 17 residues. Per the germline V gene, CDR1 is SGHTA and CDR2 is FQGTGA. J lost 5 bases, V lost 5 bases, and 10 bases had no gene match. In DNA, the CDR3 is TGTGCCAGCAGCGGAGATAGCGGGGGGGCCCGAACCGGGGAGCTGTTTTTT. Protein sequence: CASSGDSGGARTGELFF.

The CDR3 DNA is TGTGCCAGCAGCCGCCCGCTTCGGGGCAGTATGTTATACGAGCAGTACTTC. The encoded protein is CASSRPLRGSMLYEQYF. The rearrangement uses TRBV7-9 and TRBJ2-7; D is perhaps TRBD1 or TRBD2 (5 bases each). V was trimmed by 5 bases and J by 4 bases, leaving 24 bases between them. From germline, CDR1 is SEHNR and CDR2 FQNEAQ (reference sequence). This CDR3 is built from 17 residues.

V is TRBV7-3 and J is TRBJ2-2; 15 bases match TRBD2. This CDR3 has 19 amino acids. The V and J ends lost 1 base and 4 bases, in that order; junction bases with no gene match: 7. Per germline, CDR1 SGHTA and CDR2 FQGTGA. CDR3 in amino acids: CASSLIPGLAGGSTGELFF. The CDR3 nucleotides are TGTGCCAGCAGCTTAATCCCGGGACTAGCGGGGGGATCCACCGGGGAGCTGTTTTTT.

The rearrangement joins TRBV19 to TRBJ2-3; D gene ambiguous. With 10 bases removed from V and 0 bases from J, the gap between germline ends came to 17 bases. Germline CDR1 reads LNHDA; CDR2 reads SQIVND (reference sequence). The CDR3 totals 15 residues. For the CDR3, the DNA is TGTGCCACCCACGCCCGGGCCCCCAGCACAGATACGCAGTATTTT. The encoded protein is CATHARAPSTDTQYF.

The genes are TRBV5-1 and TRBJ2-3, with D uncertain. Germline values: CDR1 SGHRS, CDR2 YFSETQ. Trimming shortened V by 0 bases and J by 2 bases, and 10 bases separated the two germline ends. This CDR3 is built from 15 residues. The CDR3 DNA follows: TGCGCCAGCAGCTTGGCCGGACGTATCACAGATACGCAGTATTTT. Translating it yields CASSLAGRITDTQYF.

The chain links TRBV12-3 or TRBV12-4 to TRBJ1-1; tentatively, D is TRBD1 (6 bases). V lost 4 bases and J 2 bases, leaving 11 bases between the germline ends. This CDR3 contains 14 residues. CDR3 coding DNA: TGTGCCAGCAGTTCGGTCAGGGGCAACACTGAAGCTTTCTTT. Protein product: CASSSVRGNTEAFF.

The chain has TRBV5-1 and TRBJ2-1, with TRBD1 identical over 7 bases. The V and J ends lost 3 bases and 9 bases, in that order; junction bases with no gene match: 9. CDR1 and CDR2 (germline): SGHRS, YFSETQ. CDR3 length: 14 residues. CDR3 sequence (DNA): TGCGCCAGCAGCTCAACCGGGACAGCCGGTGAGCAGTTCTTC. This translates into CASSSTGTAGEQFF.

This clonotype appeared once. The J gene is TRBJ1-1, the V gene TRBV2, with 8 bases fitting TRBD1. CDR3 length equals 13 residues. Trimming removed 6 bases from V and 10 bases from J; junction bases left unmatched: 10. CDR1 and CDR2 from the germline V gene are SNHLY and FYNNEI. The CDR3 bases are TGTGCCAGCAGGGACAGGGACAGACAGGGAGCTTTCTTT. Translation: CASRDRDRQGAFF.

Written as DNA, the CDR3 is TGCAGTGCGACCGGACAGGGGGCGAAAGATACGCAGTATTTT. Translating gives CSATGQGAKDTQYF. This chain links TRBV20-1 with TRBJ2-3; 11 bases line up with TRBD1. Per germline, CDR1 DFQATT and CDR2 SNEGSKA (reference sequence). V was clipped by 6 bases and J by 5 bases; unmatched bases: 7. This CDR3 is built from 14 residues.

The chain uses TRBV9 and TRBJ2-1; 10 positions agree with TRBD2. This CDR3 is built from 16 residues. J was trimmed by 9 bases and V by 0 bases; bases with no gene match: 9. Per the germline V gene, CDR1 is SGDLS and CDR2 is YYNGEE. CDR3 sequence reads: CASSVAVAGGQFEQFF. The CDR3 nucleotides read TGTGCCAGCAGCGTAGCTGTAGCGGGGGGCCAATTTGAGCAGTTCTTC. Variable domain in full (rest from reference TRBV9 and TRBJ2-1): DSGVTQTPKHLITATGQRVTLRCSPRSGDLSVYWYQQSLDQGLQFLIQYYNGEERAKGNILERFSAQQFPDLHSELNLSSLELGDSALYFCASSVAVAGGQFEQFFGPGTRLTVL.

On this clonotype itself: An end of the junction does not agree with germline; a read error may underlie this. The chain carries TRBV25-1 and TRBJ2-1; 8 bases line up with TRBD2. The CDR3 loop spans 15 amino acids. Germline values: CDR1 MGHDK, CDR2 SYGVNS. The CDR3: CASTPGRGIYSEQFF. In DNA, the CDR3 is TGTGCCAGCACCCCCGGGAGGGGGATCTACAGTGAGCAGTTCTTC. Using reference TRBV25-1 and TRBJ2-1 for the parts outside the CDR3, the full variable domain is EADIYQTPRYLVIGTGKKITLECSQTMGHDKMYWYQQDPGMELHLIHYSYGVNSTEKGDLSSESTVSRIRTEHFPLTLESARPSHTSQYLCASTPGRGIYSEQFFGPGTRLTVL.

The rearrangement joins TRBV20-1 to TRBJ2-3, with 11 bases fitting TRBD1. The CDR3 loop spans 17 amino acids. Trimming took 5 bases from V and 1 from J; bases not matched to a gene: 11. Germline V gene sequence: CDR1 DFQATT, CDR2 SNEGSKA (reference sequence). The CDR3 DNA is TGCAGTGCTCCCGGACAGGGGGCCAGCGGGGGCACAGATACGCAGTATTTT. This sequence encodes CSAPGQGASGGTDTQYF.

The chain couples TRBV3-1 to TRBJ1-5; 7 bases are shared with TRBD1. The CDR3 sequence is 15 residues long. J gave up 6 bases and V 2 bases, and 7 bases lay outside the gene matches. Germline assignment: CDR1 LGHDT and CDR2 YNNKEL (reference sequence). In nucleotides, the CDR3 is TGTGCCAGCAGCCAAACAGGGGAGCAGGGTCAGCCCCAGCATTTT. Its protein is CASSQTGEQGQPQHF.

This clonotype showed up just once. The chain couples TRBV29-1 to TRBJ1-1, with D tentatively TRBD1 (5 bases). Germline CDR1 reads SQVTM; CDR2 reads ANQGSEA. The CDR3 consists of 11 residues. V was shortened by 3 bases and J by 11 bases, with 13 bases between the two germline ends. CDR3 region: CSVDDKGSAFF. The CDR3, as DNA: TGCAGCGTTGACGATAAGGGGTCTGCTTTCTTT.

The chain carries TRBV10-2 and TRBJ2-3; D is ambiguous. The CDR3 spans 15 residues. CDR1 is WSHSY and CDR2 is SAAADI in the germline V gene. V lost 6 bases, J lost 3 bases, and 16 bases lay in between. The CDR3 DNA reads as TGCGCCAGCAGGACCCAAATTAGGCTGACAGATACGCAGTATTTT. This translates into CASRTQIRLTDTQYF.

The V gene is TRBV2, the J gene TRBJ2-2, with 8 bases identical to TRBD2. The germline gives CDR1 SNHLY, CDR2 FYNNEI. V was pared by 7 bases and J by 7 bases, with 8 bases of the junction left unmatched. The CDR3 spans 14 residues. The CDR3 sequence is CASTSGSWVGELFF. The CDR3 coding sequence is TGTGCCAGCACAAGCGGGAGTTGGGTCGGGGAGCTGTTTTTT. Combining the CDR3 with reference TRBV2 and TRBJ2-2 gives the whole variable domain EPEVTQTPSHQVTQMGQEVILRCVPISNHLYFYWYRQILGQKVEFLVSFYNNEISEKSEIFDDQFSVERPDGSNFTLKIRSTKLEDSAMYFCASTSGSWVGELFFGEGSRLTVL.

This rearrangement joins TRBV29-1 to TRBJ1-1; no clear D. The germline CDR1 and CDR2 sequences are SQVTM and ANQGSEA. V was pared by 2 bases and J by 1 base, with 5 bases between. CDR3 size: 12 residues. This CDR3 reads CSVERQNTEAFF. In nucleotides, the CDR3 is TGCAGCGTTGAACGGCAGAACACTGAAGCTTTCTTT.

This sequence joins TRBV6-2 or TRBV6-3 and TRBJ1-2; maybe TRBD1 (6 bases). This CDR3 has 14 amino acids. The germline CDR1 and CDR2 sequences are MNHEY and SVGEGT. With 0 bases removed from V and 5 bases from J, the gap between germline ends came to 10 bases. The CDR3, as DNA: TGTGCCAGCAGTTACTCTACAGGGACATATGGCTACACCTTC. The encoded protein is CASSYSTGTYGYTF.

Worth noting for this clonotype: At one end the junction does not follow the germline gene, possibly because of a read error. The V gene is TRBV7-7, the J gene TRBJ2-2, with a possible D match to TRBD2 (6 bases). This CDR3 has 16 residues. Germline CDR1 reads SSHAT; CDR2 reads FNYEAQ (reference sequence). This chain's CDR3 is CASSWDGGSAGGELFF. The CDR3 coding sequence is TGTGCTAGCAGCTGGGACGGGGGAAGTGCTGGCGGGGAGCTGTTTTTT.

This chain links TRBV4-1 with TRBJ1-1; 9 nucleotides match TRBD1. Germline CDR1 MGHRA, CDR2 YSYEKL. This CDR3 is 16 amino acids long. J gave up 5 bases and V 4 bases, and 11 bases lay outside the gene matches. CDR3 in DNA: TGCGCCAGCAGCCCCTTACTCGGGACAGGGAAAACTGAAGCTTTCTTT. This codes for CASSPLLGTGKTEAFF.

The chain couples TRBV7-3 to TRBJ1-1; possibly TRBD1 for D (6 bases). Trimming cost V 0 bases and J 7 bases, with 12 bases left between them. Germline values: CDR1 SGHTA, CDR2 FQGTGA. The CDR3 is 14 residues long. The DNA of the CDR3 is TGTGCCAGCAGCTTAACGGGGGGCCTTTTTGAAGCTTTCTTT. Residues: CASSLTGGLFEAFF.

The V gene is TRBV6-6, the J gene TRBJ2-7, with a tentative D call TRBD2 (6 bases). The germline V gene encodes CDR1 MNHNY and CDR2 SVGAGI (reference sequence). The CDR3 totals 13 residues. The V gene lost 4 bases and the J gene lost 7 bases, with 14 bases spanning the gap. In DNA form, the CDR3 reads TGTGCCAGCAGTTTCAAATTAGCGGCAGAGCAGTACTTC. This sequence encodes CASSFKLAAEQYF.

A single count supports this clonotype. V is TRBV2 and J is TRBJ1-2, with 10 bases fitting TRBD1. The V gene's germline CDR1 is SNHLY and CDR2 FYNNEI. The CDR3 is 14 amino acids. J lost 8 bases, V lost 1 base, and 4 bases had no gene match. The CDR3 sequence is CASSEDGQGGGYTF. The CDR3 bases are TGTGCCAGCAGTGAAGATGGACAGGGGGGCGGCTACACCTTC.

V usage is TRBV6-2 or TRBV6-3 and J usage is TRBJ2-1, with 9 nucleotides matching TRBD2. V was clipped by 5 bases and J by 6 bases; unmatched bases: 11. Germline V gene sequence: CDR1 MNHEY, CDR2 SVGEGT. The CDR3 has 16 amino acids. The CDR3 sequence is CASSRRAGGKVNEQFF. CDR3 coding DNA: TGTGCCAGCAGTCGCCGGGCGGGAGGGAAGGTCAATGAGCAGTTCTTC.

In DNA form, the CDR3 reads TGCGCCAGCAGCGTCGACAGGACCGGTTATGGCTACACCTTC. Translated, it gives CASSVDRTGYGYTF. The rearrangement joins TRBV5-1 to TRBJ1-2; weak D call: TRBD1 (6 bases). Germline V gene sequence: CDR1 SGHRS, CDR2 YFSETQ. This CDR3 spans 14 amino acids. The V end lost 4 bases, the J end lost 5 bases, and 15 bases lay between the germline ends.

This clonotype was found once. The chain combines TRBV20-1 with TRBJ1-2; D perhaps matches TRBD1 (5 bases). The CDR3 totals 13 residues. The V gene's germline CDR1 is DFQATT and CDR2 SNEGSKA (reference sequence). Between the trimmed V and J ends, which lost 6 bases and 2 bases, there was a span of 13 bases. CDR3 amino acids: CSAPGGGNYGYTF. CDR3 nucleotide sequence: TGCAGTGCCCCCGGGGGAGGAAACTATGGCTACACCTTC.

The chain employs TRBV29-1 and TRBJ1-2; 7 nucleotides line up with TRBD1. The trim removed 6 bases at V and 0 bases at J, leaving 7 bases unmatched. The germline V gene has CDR1 SQVTM and CDR2 ANQGSEA. The CDR3 length is 14 residues. This chain's CDR3 is CSVARGQSNYGYTF. CDR3 sequence (DNA): TGCAGCGTAGCTCGGGGACAGTCTAACTATGGCTACACCTTC. The entire variable domain, with the rest obtained from reference TRBV29-1 and TRBJ1-2, is as follows: SAVISQKPSRDICQRGTSLTIQCQVDSQVTMMFWYRQQPGQSLTLIATANQGSEATYESGFVIDKFPISRPNLTFSTLTVSNMSPEDSSIYLCSVARGQSNYGYTFGSGTRLTVV.